What follows is one T cell receptor beta chain and its context. Its matching antigen is unknown. As part of library construction, unique molecular identifiers were attached to individual cDNA molecules. TCRdb passed the 5' RACE reads through MiXCR, listing each CDR3 protein once. The sample yields about 50,000 distinct CDR3 sequences, under 7% seen once. The data originate from a study of early T cells in non-severe SARS-CoV-2 infection. Across the study: Sequencing was performed on bulk RNA from unsorted whole blood, leaving chains unpaired.

V was pared by 3 bases and J by 2 bases, with 6 bases between. The germline CDR1 and CDR2 sequences are KGHSH and LQKENI. The CDR3 contains 13 residues. Notes on the study in general: VDJdb matching, biased toward anti-spike CD8 responses, missed private and CD4 specificities.

The sequences come from whole blood, collected at baseline. This TCR was sampled from an adult who was a healthcare worker with PCR-confirmed SARS-CoV-2 infection or an uninfected control (not recorded which). V is TRBV18 and J is TRBJ2-3; D not resolved. The CDR3 protein is CASSPAPTDTQYF. CDR3 coding DNA: TGTGCCAGCTCACCGGCCCCCACAGATACGCAGTATTTT.